This is a list of T cell receptor beta chains from one sample in a study of somatic mutations in cytotoxic T cells in rheumatoid arthritis. Produced via immunoSEQ multiplex PCR; TCRdb's table is partial and in-frame only. The sample shows around 15,000 clones, 65% to 80% of them seen only once. Sequenced input: CD8+ T cells sorted from blood. These receptors all stem from an adult with rheumatoid arthritis. Both conserved end residues are part of each CDR3. A D gene is named only where the DNA matches it firmly. Only part of the rows carry a size: once, few, many, or a class if the clone is expanded.

clone size,D gene,V gene,J gene,CDR3 DNA,CDR3 protein
.,.,TRBV5-1,TRBJ1-5,TGCGCCAGCAGCTTGGGGACGGATAGCAATCAGCCCCAGCATTTT,CASSLGTDSNQPQHF
.,TRBD1,TRBV28,TRBJ2-7,TGTGCCAGCAGGCGGCAGGGGGCCTACGAGCAGTACTTC,CASRRQGAYEQYF
once,.,TRBV11-2,TRBJ2-5,TGTGCCAGCAGCCCCGCGGGGGGACAGCCAGGAAAGACCCAGTACTTC,CASSPAGGQPGKTQYF
.,.,TRBV30,TRBJ1-1,TGTGCCTGGAGTGTCCTGATAAACACTGAAGCTTTCTTT,CAWSVLINTEAFF
.,.,TRBV27,TRBJ2-5,TGTGCCAGCTTAGATTTAGACCAAGAGACCCAGTACTTC,CASLDLDQETQYF
medium-sized,.,TRBV5-1,TRBJ2-1,TGCGCCAGCAGCGGAACGGCATGGAACAATGAGCAGTTCTTC,CASSGTAWNNEQFF
.,TRBD1,TRBV10-3,TRBJ2-7,TGTGCCTACGGAGACAGGGACTCCTACGAGCAGTACTTC,CAYGDRDSYEQYF
.,TRBD1,TRBV7-6,TRBJ1-5,TGTGCCAGCAGCTTAGGCCCCAGGGGGTATAGCAATCAGCCCCAGCATTTT,CASSLGPRGYSNQPQHF
.,.,TRBV27,TRBJ1-5,TGTGCCAGCAGTTTCGCCGGGGCAGGTCAGCCCCAGCATTTT,CASSFAGAGQPQHF
.,.,TRBV2,TRBJ1-3,TGTGCCAGCAGCCCAAACCCGGGTCGGGCAGGAAACACCATATATTTT,CASSPNPGRAGNTIYF
.,TRBD1,TRBV15,TRBJ1-1,TGTGCCACCAGCAGAGGGGACAGGAACACTGAAGCTTTCTTT,CATSRGDRNTEAFF
few,.,TRBV5-4,TRBJ1-2,TGTGCCAGCAGCGAACGTGGAAACTATGGCTACACCTTC,CASSERGNYGYTF
few,TRBD1,TRBV6-5,TRBJ2-7,TGTGCCAGCACCGATCCAGGGACAGGGGTCTACGAGCAGTACTTC,CASTDPGTGVYEQYF
.,.,TRBV27,TRBJ1-5,TGTGCCAGCAGTTTTTTAGGGGGGAATCAGCCCCAGCATTTT,CASSFLGGNQPQHF
.,.,TRBV25-1,TRBJ1-1,TGTGCCAGCAGCCTCCAGGAGGTCACTGAAGCTTTCTTT,CASSLQEVTEAFF
.,.,TRBV4-1,TRBJ2-7,TGCGCCAGCAGCCAGGGGCCAGGGGTTTGGGCCGAGCAGTACTTC,CASSQGPGVWAEQYF
few,TRBD2,TRBV27,TRBJ2-1,TGTGCCAGCAGTCCCCGAGCGGGAAGACGTGAGCAGTTCTTC,CASSPRAGRREQFF
.,TRBD2,TRBV19,TRBJ2-1,TGTGCCAGTAATCCTAGCGGGTACTACAATGAGCAGTTCTTC,CASNPSGYYNEQFF
.,.,TRBV13,TRBJ2-5,TGTGCCAGCAGCCACCGCCAGGGACGGGGAGAGACCCAGTACTTC,CASSHRQGRGETQYF
.,.,TRBV29-1,TRBJ2-1,TGCAGCGTTGAAGGGGGGCCGGGCGGGAGCTTTACCTACAATGAGCAGTTCTTC,CSVEGGPGGSFTYNEQFF
.,TRBD1,TRBV6-1,TRBJ2-7,TGTGCCAGCAATGGACAGGCCTACGAGCAGTACTTC,CASNGQAYEQYF
.,.,TRBV25-1,TRBJ2-5,TGTGCCAGCAGTGAATCGGAAGTTGAAGAGACCCAGTACTTC,CASSESEVEETQYF
.,.,TRBV27,TRBJ2-7,TGTGCCAGCAGTTTATTGGGGCGGGGCTACGAGCAGTACTTC,CASSLLGRGYEQYF
.,TRBD2,TRBV6-6,TRBJ2-1,TGTGCCAGCAGTATCACTAGCGGGGCTTACAATGAGCAGTTCTTC,CASSITSGAYNEQFF
.,TRBD1,TRBV11-2,TRBJ1-2,TGTGCCAGCAGCTTAGCTCCAGGGGGAGCCTATGGCTACACCTTC,CASSLAPGGAYGYTF
.,TRBD2,TRBV6-4,TRBJ2-1,TGTGCCAGCAGTCCTACTAGCGGGGGGGCCAATGAGCAGTTCTTC,CASSPTSGGANEQFF
once,.,TRBV27,TRBJ2-3,TGTGCCAGCAGTTTATATGGTGGGCCTCCGGACCTAGATACGCAGTATTTT,CASSLYGGPPDLDTQYF
.,TRBD2,TRBV9,TRBJ2-2,TGTGCCAGCAGCGGACAACACGGGACTAGCCCCGGGGAGCTGTTTTTT,CASSGQHGTSPGELFF